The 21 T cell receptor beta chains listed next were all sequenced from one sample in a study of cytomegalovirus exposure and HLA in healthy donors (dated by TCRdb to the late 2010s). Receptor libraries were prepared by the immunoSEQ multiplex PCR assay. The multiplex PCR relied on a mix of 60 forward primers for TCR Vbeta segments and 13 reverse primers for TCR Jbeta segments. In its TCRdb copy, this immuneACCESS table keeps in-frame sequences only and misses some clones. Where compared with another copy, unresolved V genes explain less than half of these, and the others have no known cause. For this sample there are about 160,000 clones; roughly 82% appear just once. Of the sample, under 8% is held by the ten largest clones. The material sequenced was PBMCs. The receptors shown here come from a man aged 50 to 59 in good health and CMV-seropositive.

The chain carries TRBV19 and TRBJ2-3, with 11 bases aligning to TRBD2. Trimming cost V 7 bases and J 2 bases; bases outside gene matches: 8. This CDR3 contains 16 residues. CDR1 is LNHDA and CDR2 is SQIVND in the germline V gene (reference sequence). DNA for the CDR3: TGTGCCAGTACCGACCGACTAGCGGGACCCACAGATACGCAGTATTTT. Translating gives CASTDRLAGPTDTQYF.

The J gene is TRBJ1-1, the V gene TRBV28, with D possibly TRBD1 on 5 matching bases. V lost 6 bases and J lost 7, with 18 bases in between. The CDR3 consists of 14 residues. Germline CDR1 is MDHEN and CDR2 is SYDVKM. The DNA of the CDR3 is TGTGCCAGCAGCCAGGACGGAGGGGTATTTGAAGCTTTCTTT. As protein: CASSQDGGVFEAFF.

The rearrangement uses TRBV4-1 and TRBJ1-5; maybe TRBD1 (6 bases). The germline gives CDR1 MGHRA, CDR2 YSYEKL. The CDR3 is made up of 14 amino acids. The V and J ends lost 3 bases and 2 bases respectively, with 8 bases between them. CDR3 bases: TGCGCCAGCAGCCAGACAGGCGGCAATCAGCCCCAGCATTTT. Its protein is CASSQTGGNQPQHF.

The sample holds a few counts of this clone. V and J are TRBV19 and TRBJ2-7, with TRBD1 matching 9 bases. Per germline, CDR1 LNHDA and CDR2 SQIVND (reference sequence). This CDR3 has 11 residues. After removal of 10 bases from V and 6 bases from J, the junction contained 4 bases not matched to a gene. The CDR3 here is CATSDRGEQYV. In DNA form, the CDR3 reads TGTGCCACGTCGGACAGGGGCGAGCAGTACGTC.

The CDR3 protein is CASSTGLTNEKLFF. The CDR3 DNA follows: TGTGCCAGCAGCACAGGGTTGACTAATGAAAAACTGTTTTTT. J is TRBJ1-4 and V is TRBV11-2; perhaps TRBD1 as D (6 bases). V lost 5 bases and J lost 2, with 9 bases in between. The germline gives CDR1 SGHAT, CDR2 FQNNGV. The length of the CDR3 is 14 residues. Based on the CDR3 plus reference TRBV11-2 and TRBJ1-4, the full variable domain is EAGVAQSPRYKIIEKRQSVAFWCNPISGHATLYWYQQILGQGPKLLIQFQNNGVVDDSQLPKDRFSAERLKGVDSTLKIQPAKLEDSAVYLCASSTGLTNEKLFFGSGTQLSVL.

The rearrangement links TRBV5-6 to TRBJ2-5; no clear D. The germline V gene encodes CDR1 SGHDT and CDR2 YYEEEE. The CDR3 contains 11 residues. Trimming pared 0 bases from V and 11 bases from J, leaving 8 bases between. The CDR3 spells CASSLGASQYF. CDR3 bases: TGTGCCAGCAGCTTGGGGGCCTCGCAGTACTTC.

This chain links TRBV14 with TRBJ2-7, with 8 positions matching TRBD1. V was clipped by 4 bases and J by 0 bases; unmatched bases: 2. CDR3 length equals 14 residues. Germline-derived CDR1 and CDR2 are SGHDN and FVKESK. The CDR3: CASSRDRSSYEQYF. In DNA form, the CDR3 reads TGTGCCAGCAGCCGGGACAGGTCCTCCTACGAGCAGTACTTC.

The CDR3 DNA follows: TGTGCCAGCAGCCCTCCTTGGAGGACCAAGAGGTATAGCAATCAGCCCCAGCATTTT. Protein sequence: CASSPPWRTKRYSNQPQHF. The genes are TRBV4-2 and TRBJ1-5; no definite D call. The CDR3 has 19 amino acids. The germline V gene encodes CDR1 LGHNA and CDR2 YNFKEQ. V lost 4 bases and J 0 bases, leaving 22 bases between the germline ends.

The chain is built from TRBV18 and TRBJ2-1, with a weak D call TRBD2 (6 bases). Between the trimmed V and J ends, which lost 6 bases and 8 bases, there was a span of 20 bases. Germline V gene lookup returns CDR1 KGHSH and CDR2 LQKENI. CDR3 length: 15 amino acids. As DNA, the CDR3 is TGTGCCAGCTCGCCGCAGGGAGGACAAGTCGATGAGCAGTTCTTC. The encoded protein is CASSPQGGQVDEQFF.

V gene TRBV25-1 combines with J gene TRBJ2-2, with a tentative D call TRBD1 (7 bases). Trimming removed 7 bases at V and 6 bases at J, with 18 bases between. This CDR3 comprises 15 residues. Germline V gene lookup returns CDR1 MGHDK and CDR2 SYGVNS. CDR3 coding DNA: TGTGCCAGCAAGGGGGGAAACAGGGGACCCGGGGAGCTGTTTTTT. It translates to CASKGGNRGPGELFF.

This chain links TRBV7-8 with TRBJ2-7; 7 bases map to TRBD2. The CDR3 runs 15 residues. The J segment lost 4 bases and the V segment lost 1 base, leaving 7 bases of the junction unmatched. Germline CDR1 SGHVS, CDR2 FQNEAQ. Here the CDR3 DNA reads TGTGCCAGCAGCTTAGGTAAGCGGGGACTATACGAGCAGTACGTC. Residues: CASSLGKRGLYEQYV.

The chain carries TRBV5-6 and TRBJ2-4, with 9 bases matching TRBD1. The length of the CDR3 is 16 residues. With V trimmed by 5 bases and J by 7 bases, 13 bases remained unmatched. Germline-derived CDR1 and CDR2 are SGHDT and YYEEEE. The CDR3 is CASSRTDRGRGNIQYF. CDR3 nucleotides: TGTGCCAGCAGTCGGACGGACAGGGGAAGGGGGAACATTCAGTACTTC.

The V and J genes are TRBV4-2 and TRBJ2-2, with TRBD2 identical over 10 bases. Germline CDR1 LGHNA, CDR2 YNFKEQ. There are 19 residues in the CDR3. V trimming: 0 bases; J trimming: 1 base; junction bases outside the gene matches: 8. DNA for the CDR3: TGTGCCAGCAGCCAAGATTGGCTAGCGGGGGCTATGAACACCGGGGAGCTGTTTTTT. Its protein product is CASSQDWLAGAMNTGELFF.

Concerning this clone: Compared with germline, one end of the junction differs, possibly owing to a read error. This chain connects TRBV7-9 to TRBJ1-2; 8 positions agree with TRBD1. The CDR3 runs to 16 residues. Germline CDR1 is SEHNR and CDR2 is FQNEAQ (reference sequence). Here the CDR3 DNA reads TGTTCCAGCAGCTTAGTGGACAGGGTCCATATGAGTGGCTACACCTTC. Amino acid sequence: CSSSLVDRVHMSGYTF. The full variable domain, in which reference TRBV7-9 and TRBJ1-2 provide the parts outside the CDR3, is DTGVSQNPRHKITKRGQNVTFRCDPISEHNRLYWYRQTLGQGPEFLTYFQNEAQLEKSRLLSDRFSAERPKGSFSTLEIQRTEQGDSAMYLCSSSLVDRVHMSGYTFGSGTRLTVV.

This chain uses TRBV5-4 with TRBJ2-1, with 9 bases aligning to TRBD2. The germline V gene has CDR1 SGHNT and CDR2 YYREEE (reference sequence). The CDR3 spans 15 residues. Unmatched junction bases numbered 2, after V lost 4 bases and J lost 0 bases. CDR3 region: CASSGSGGSYNEQFF. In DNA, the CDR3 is TGTGCCAGCAGCGGTAGCGGGGGCTCCTACAATGAGCAGTTCTTC.

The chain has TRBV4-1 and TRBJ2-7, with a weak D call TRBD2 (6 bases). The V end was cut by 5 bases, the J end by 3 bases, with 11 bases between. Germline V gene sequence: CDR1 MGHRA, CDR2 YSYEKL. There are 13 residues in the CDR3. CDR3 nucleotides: TGCGCCAGCAGCTACGGGGACTTCTACGAGCAGTACTTC. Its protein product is CASSYGDFYEQYF.

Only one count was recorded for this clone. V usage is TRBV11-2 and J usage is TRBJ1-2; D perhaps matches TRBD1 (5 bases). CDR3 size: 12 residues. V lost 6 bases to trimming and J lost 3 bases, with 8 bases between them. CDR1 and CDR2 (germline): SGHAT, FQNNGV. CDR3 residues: CASSGHDYGYTF. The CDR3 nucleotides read TGTGCCAGCAGTGGACACGACTATGGCTACACCTTC.

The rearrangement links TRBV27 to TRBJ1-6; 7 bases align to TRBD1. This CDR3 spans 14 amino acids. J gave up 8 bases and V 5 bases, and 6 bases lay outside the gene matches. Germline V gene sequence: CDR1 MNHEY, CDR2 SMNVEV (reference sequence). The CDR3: CASSATGAYSPLHF. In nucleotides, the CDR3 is TGTGCCAGCAGTGCTACAGGGGCCTATTCACCCCTCCACTTT.

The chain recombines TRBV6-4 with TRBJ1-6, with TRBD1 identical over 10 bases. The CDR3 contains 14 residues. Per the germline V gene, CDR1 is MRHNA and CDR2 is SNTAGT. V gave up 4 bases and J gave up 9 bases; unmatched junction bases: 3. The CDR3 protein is CASSARDRGSPLHF. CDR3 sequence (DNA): TGTGCCAGCAGTGCGAGGGACAGGGGTTCACCCCTCCACTTT.

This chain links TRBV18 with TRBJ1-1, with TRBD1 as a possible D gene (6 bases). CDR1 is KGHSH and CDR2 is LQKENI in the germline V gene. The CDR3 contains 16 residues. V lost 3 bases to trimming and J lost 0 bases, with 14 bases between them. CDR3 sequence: CASSPRGGEMNTEAFF. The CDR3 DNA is TGTGCCAGCTCACCCCGAGGGGGGGAGATGAACACTGAAGCTTTCTTT. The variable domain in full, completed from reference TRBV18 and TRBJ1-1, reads NAGVMQNPRHLVRRRGQEARLRCSPMKGHSHVYWYRQLPEEGLKFMVYLQKENIIDESGMPKERFSAEFPKEGPSILRIQQVVRGDSAAYFCASSPRGGEMNTEAFFGQGTRLTVV.

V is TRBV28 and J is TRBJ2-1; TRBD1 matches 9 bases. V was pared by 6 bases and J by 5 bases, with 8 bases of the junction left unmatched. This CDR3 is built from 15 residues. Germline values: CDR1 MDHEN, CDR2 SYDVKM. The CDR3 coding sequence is TGTGCCAGCAGACTCGGGACAGGGCTCCACAATGAGCAGTTCTTC. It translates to CASRLGTGLHNEQFF.